Listed here are 24 T cell receptor beta chains from one sample, sequenced in a study of shared clonotypes between healthy human individuals. Measured with immunoSEQ multiplex PCR; TCRdb has only the in-frame clones, and not every one. The table has some 480,000 clones, around 80% seen once. Sequenced material: PBMCs. The receptors were sampled from a woman in her 40s in good health. Some clones in this sample may be carry-over from other donors' samples.

CDR3 sequence (DNA): TGTGCCAGCTCACCATTTCGGGGGGAGGAGACCCAGTACTTC. It yields the protein CASSPFRGEETQYF. This chain connects TRBV18 to TRBJ2-5, with 7 bases lining up with TRBD2. The CDR3 length is 14 residues. CDR1 is KGHSH, CDR2 LQKENI, per germline. V lost 2 bases and J lost 5; bases outside the gene matches: 5.

This clone has only one observation. The junction differs from germline at one of its ends, possibly a read error. The chain links TRBV30 to TRBJ2-5; TRBD1 might be the D (5 bases). The germline CDR1 and CDR2 sequences are GTSNPN and SVGIG (reference sequence). The CDR3 runs 15 residues. The DNA of the CDR3 is TGCGCCTGTAGTGTACTCGGACACGGCCGAGATACCCAGTACTTC. This translates into CACSVLGHGRDTQYF. The whole variable domain, remainder taken from reference TRBV30 and TRBJ2-5, is SQTIHQWPATLVQPVGSPLSLECTVEGTSNPNLYWYRQAAGRGLQLLFYSVGIGQISSEVPQNLSASRPQDRQFILSSKKLLLSDSGFYLCACSVLGHGRDTQYFGPGTRLLVL.

The chain joins TRBV7-2 to TRBJ1-2; 11 positions match TRBD1. The V gene's germline CDR1 is SGHTA and CDR2 FQGNSA. J was trimmed by 4 bases and V by 5 bases; bases with no gene match: 9. The CDR3 extends over 16 amino acids. The CDR3 sequence is CASSPGQGAIFYGYTF. The CDR3 DNA sequence: TGTGCCAGCAGCCCAGGACAGGGGGCCATCTTCTATGGCTACACCTTC.

This sequence joins TRBV11-3 and TRBJ2-2, with TRBD2 matching over 13 bases. The germline V gene encodes CDR1 SGHNT and CDR2 YENEEA. J lost 5 bases, V lost 5 bases, and 8 bases had no gene match. The CDR3 has 17 residues. The CDR3 is CASSQGLAGVETGELFF. DNA for the CDR3: TGTGCCAGCAGCCAAGGACTAGCGGGAGTCGAGACCGGGGAGCTGTTTTTT.

This clone was counted a single time. J is TRBJ2-2 and V is TRBV4-2; D not certain. V was shortened by 0 bases and J by 5 bases, with 22 bases between the two germline ends. The CDR3 runs 19 residues. Germline CDR1 reads LGHNA; CDR2 reads YNFKEQ. The CDR3 nucleotides are TGTGCCAGCAGCCAAGAGGTGATCGGCGCCGGTTGGTTTACCGGGGAGCTGTTTTTT. Its protein is CASSQEVIGAGWFTGELFF.

In this sample, this clone turned up once. The rearrangement joins TRBV5-6 to TRBJ2-1, with D maybe TRBD1 (6 bases). Germline CDR1 SGHDT, CDR2 YYEEEE. CDR3 length equals 15 residues. The V end lost 0 bases, the J end lost 4 bases, and 11 bases lay between the germline ends. The CDR3 is CASSLVDRLYNEQFF. For the CDR3, the DNA is TGTGCCAGCAGCTTGGTTGACAGGCTATACAATGAGCAGTTCTTC. The whole variable domain, filled in from reference TRBV5-6 and TRBJ2-1, reads DAGVTQSPTHLIKTRGQQVTLRCSPKSGHDTVSWYQQALGQGPQFIFQYYEEEERQRGNFPDRFSGHQFPNYSSELNVNALLLGDSALYLCASSLVDRLYNEQFFGPGTRLTVL.

Only a few counts were recorded for this clone. This chain uses TRBV30 with TRBJ2-3; 7 bases are shared with TRBD2. Germline CDR1 is GTSNPN and CDR2 is SVGIG (reference sequence). There are 14 residues in the CDR3. J was trimmed by 0 bases and V by 1 base; bases with no gene match: 1. The CDR3 protein is CAWSEGGSTDTQYF. The CDR3 coding sequence is TGTGCCTGGAGTGAGGGAGGGAGCACAGATACGCAGTATTTT.

This clone has only a few counts. The chain links TRBV27 to TRBJ1-1; possibly TRBD1 for D (5 bases). This CDR3 spans 12 amino acids. The V end lost 6 bases, the J end lost 7 bases, and 12 bases lay between the germline ends. CDR1 and CDR2 (germline): MNHEY, SMNVEV (reference sequence). CDR3 region: CASSLRVGEAFF. CDR3 sequence (DNA): TGTGCCAGCAGCCTCAGGGTGGGTGAAGCTTTCTTT.

V is TRBV30 and J is TRBJ2-7; weak D call: TRBD2 (5 bases). CDR1 and CDR2 from the germline V gene are GTSNPN and SVGIG (reference sequence). V was trimmed by 4 bases and J by 4 bases, leaving 8 bases between them. This CDR3 has 11 residues. The CDR3 DNA sequence: TGTGCCTGGACTCCGGGATACGAGCAGTACTTC. Translation gives CAWTPGYEQYF.

As for this clone: This sample also contains other DNA sequences that code for the same CDR3. The J gene is TRBJ1-1, the V gene TRBV6-6, with D possibly matching TRBD1 (5 bases). Trimming took 6 bases from V and 1 from J, leaving 9 bases between them. The length of the CDR3 is 13 residues. CDR1 is MNHNY and CDR2 is SVGAGI in the germline V gene (reference sequence). CDR3 nucleotide sequence: TGTGCCAGCAGCCCGACAGAGAACACTGAAGCTTTCTTT. Encoded protein: CASSPTENTEAFF.

The J gene is TRBJ2-3, the V gene TRBV10-1, with D unresolved. Germline V gene lookup returns CDR1 WNHNN and CDR2 SYGVQD (reference sequence). This CDR3 is 15 amino acids long. The V gene lost 5 bases and the J gene lost 4 bases, with 16 bases spanning the gap. The CDR3 reads CASSSDPAVPDTQYF. Here the CDR3 DNA reads TGCGCCAGCAGTTCGGACCCCGCTGTCCCAGATACGCAGTATTTT.

Here the CDR3 reads CASSQGGSQNTEAFF. The CDR3 DNA reads as TGTGCCAGCAGCCAGGGGGGGAGTCAGAACACTGAAGCTTTCTTT. V is TRBV4-2 and J is TRBJ1-1; D possibly corresponds to TRBD1 (5 bases). Germline CDR1 and CDR2: LGHNA and YNFKEQ. Trimming pared 3 bases from V and 1 base from J, leaving 12 bases between. The CDR3 extends over 15 amino acids.

The CDR3 loop is CASSIGTGGYNEQFF. The CDR3, as DNA: TGTGCCAGTAGTATAGGGACAGGGGGTTACAATGAGCAGTTCTTC. This chain connects TRBV19 to TRBJ2-1, with 10 bases that match TRBD1. Germline lookup yields CDR1 LNHDA and CDR2 SQIVND (reference sequence). The CDR3 is 15 residues long. After removal of 1 base from V and 4 bases from J, the junction contained 1 base not matched to a gene.

CDR3 sequence (DNA): TGTGCCAGCTCACCACGGGCAGGAGCGAACACTGAAGCTTTCTTT. Translated: CASSPRAGANTEAFF. This sequence joins TRBV18 and TRBJ1-1; no firm D call. This CDR3 is built from 15 residues. Between the trimmed V and J ends, which lost 1 base and 1 base, there was a span of 10 bases. Germline CDR1 reads KGHSH; CDR2 reads LQKENI.

The chain is built from TRBV6-6 and TRBJ2-5; 9 bases agree with TRBD2. V trimming: 3 bases; J trimming: 1 base; junction bases outside the gene matches: 3. The CDR3 contains 15 residues. Germline values: CDR1 MNHNY, CDR2 SVGAGI (reference sequence). CDR3 in amino acids: CASSYASGTQETQYF. CDR3 coding DNA: TGTGCCAGCAGTTATGCTAGCGGGACCCAAGAGACCCAGTACTTC.

As to this clone: Other DNA sequences within the sample encode an identical CDR3. The chain couples TRBV28 to TRBJ2-5, with 15 bases identical to TRBD2. Germline lookup yields CDR1 MDHEN and CDR2 SYDVKM. The CDR3 has 17 amino acids. V lost 5 bases, J lost 5 bases, and 9 bases stayed unmatched. The CDR3: CASSPTGLAGGGETQYF. CDR3 in DNA: TGTGCCAGCAGTCCAACGGGACTAGCGGGAGGCGGGGAGACCCAGTACTTC.

This clone was found once. The chain is built from TRBV5-6 and TRBJ1-4; D remains ambiguous. Between the trimmed V and J ends, which lost 4 bases and 5 bases, there was a span of 6 bases. CDR1 and CDR2 from the germline V gene are SGHDT and YYEEEE. CDR3 size: 12 residues. Here the CDR3 reads CASSRVNEKLFF. The CDR3 DNA reads TGTGCCAGCAGCCGGGTCAATGAAAAACTGTTTTTT.

The chain carries TRBV15 and TRBJ2-2; D is possibly TRBD2 (6 bases). This CDR3 contains 14 residues. V lost 0 bases to trimming and J lost 6 bases, with 8 bases between them. Germline V CDR1 and CDR2: LNHNV, YYDKDF (reference sequence). CDR3 nucleotide sequence: TGTGCCACCAGCAGAGATGGGGAGGCCGGGGAGCTGTTTTTT. The encoded protein is CATSRDGEAGELFF.

This chain links TRBV19 with TRBJ2-1; D may be TRBD1 or TRBD2 (5 bases each). The CDR3 length is 18 residues. V shed 2 bases and J shed 4 bases, with 21 bases lying between them. The germline V gene encodes CDR1 LNHDA and CDR2 SQIVND (reference sequence). The DNA of the CDR3 is TGTGCCAGTAGTATATATCCGGGGCCAGCGGCGATTTACAATGAGCAGTTCTTC. It codes for CASSIYPGPAAIYNEQFF.

Only a few counts were recorded for this clone. The gene calls are TRBV14 and TRBJ1-3; D may be TRBD1 (5 bases). Looked up from germline, CDR1 is SGHDN and CDR2 is FVKESK. This CDR3 is 13 amino acids long. V lost 8 bases and J 2 bases, leaving 10 bases between the germline ends. CDR3 sequence (DNA): TGTGCCAGCGATCGGGGGGCTGGAAACACCATATATTTT. As protein: CASDRGAGNTIYF.

This clone was counted once. One junction end does not reproduce the germline sequence, and a read error may be involved. The chain joins TRBV27 to TRBJ2-5; D not resolved. The CDR3 is made up of 14 amino acids. CDR1 and CDR2 (germline): MNHEY, SMNVEV (reference sequence). CDR3 region: CASSKWTDAETRYF. CDR3 DNA sequence: TGTGCCAGCAGCAAATGGACCGACGCAGAGACCCGGTACTTC.

V is TRBV27 and J is TRBJ1-1; D possibly corresponds to TRBD1 (5 bases). From germline, CDR1 is MNHEY and CDR2 SMNVEV (reference sequence). Trimming took off 2 bases at V and 5 bases at J, with 15 bases between the two ends. The CDR3 contains 15 residues. Here the CDR3 reads CASSLDGAGRTEAFF. CDR3 coding DNA: TGTGCCAGCAGTTTAGATGGGGCCGGGCGGACTGAAGCTTTCTTT.

The chain links TRBV7-3 to TRBJ2-1, with 8 bases aligning to TRBD2. Germline CDR1 is SGHTA and CDR2 is FQGTGA. This CDR3 is 15 amino acids long. V shed 2 bases, J shed 6 bases, and the junction held 6 bases outside the gene matches. The CDR3 spells CASSLASGSPNEQFF. The CDR3 bases are TGTGCCAGCAGCTTAGCTAGCGGGTCCCCCAATGAGCAGTTCTTC. The full variable domain, with the rest looked up from reference TRBV7-3 and TRBJ2-1, is GAGVSQTPSNKVTEKGKYVELRCDPISGHTALYWYRQSLGQGPEFLIYFQGTGAADDSGLPNDRFFAVRPEGSVSTLKIQRTERGDSAVYLCASSLASGSPNEQFFGPGTRLTVL.

About this clone itself: Given a much more abundant clone one base away, this may be a read error. The V and J genes are TRBV5-1 and TRBJ2-1, with TRBD2 matching over 10 bases. The CDR3 loop spans 17 amino acids. The germline gives CDR1 SGHRS, CDR2 YFSETQ. With 0 bases clipped from V and 5 bases from J, the junction kept 8 bases outside the gene matches. The CDR3 DNA reads as TGCGCCAGCAGCTTGGAGGCTAGCGGGAGTAGCCACAATGAGCAGTTCTTC. This translates into CASSLEASGSSHNEQFF.